Presented here are 27 T cell receptor beta chains from one specimen sequenced in a study of T cells in Graves' hyperthyroidism and ophthalmopathy. RNA transcripts served as the template for amplifying TCR beta CDR3 regions. With the HTBI primer set, the TCR CDR3 went through a first round of RT-PCR. TCRdb analysed the multiplex PCR reads with MiXCR anew, one entry per CDR3 protein. The repertoire holds around 690,000 distinct CDR3 sequences, roughly 20% seen once, with about 34% in the top ten. Material for sequencing was blood. Source of these receptors: a man between 25 and 39 years old with Graves' ophthalmopathy.

This clonotype was observed a few times. The rearrangement uses TRBV28 and TRBJ2-7; D remains unclear. V lost 2 bases and J lost 0, with 8 bases in between. This CDR3 spans 14 amino acids. Germline CDR1 and CDR2: MDHEN and SYDVKM. For the CDR3, the DNA is TGTGCCAGCAGTTTAGTACAGAGCTCCTACGAGCAGTACTTC. It translates to CASSLVQSSYEQYF.

This clonotype was found many times. The junction differs from germline at one of its ends, possibly a read error. The genes are TRBV7-7 and TRBJ2-1, with 11 bases aligning to TRBD2. The CDR3 sequence is 18 residues long. Germline loops: CDR1 SSHAT, CDR2 FNYEAQ (reference sequence). CDR3 bases: TGTGCTAGCAGCCCGTACGACCCGGGACTAGCGGCGGGGAATGAGCAGTTCTTC. Encoded protein: CASSPYDPGLAAGNEQFF.

Ten or more counts support this clonotype. V usage is TRBV6-1 and J usage is TRBJ2-7; tentative D call: TRBD1 (6 bases). Germline values: CDR1 MNHNS, CDR2 SASEGT. CDR3 length: 13 amino acids. V lost 5 bases and J lost 7, with 15 bases in between. CDR3 DNA sequence: TGTGCCAGCAGTTACACCACGCAGGGGGAGCAGTACTTC. Translation gives CASSYTTQGEQYF.

About this clonotype: A much larger clone differs from this one at a single base, so this may be a read error. V and J are TRBV15 and TRBJ2-1; D is ambiguous. This CDR3 has 15 amino acids. The ends were cut back, 4 bases at V and 9 bases at J, with 19 bases in the middle. Germline V CDR1 and CDR2: LNHNV, YYDKDF (reference sequence). Written as DNA, the CDR3 is TGTGCCACCAGCATCGACACCAGTCTAGTCAGTGAGCAGTTCTTC. Its translation: CATSIDTSLVSEQFF.

The chain is built from TRBV5-1 and TRBJ2-7, with 7 bases matching TRBD2. Germline loops: CDR1 SGHRS, CDR2 YFSETQ. The CDR3 covers 15 residues. The trim removed 4 bases at V and 0 bases at J, leaving 7 bases unmatched. The CDR3, as DNA: TGCGCCAGCAGCCGGGAGGACGGACTCTCCTACGAGCAGTACTTC. Translating gives CASSREDGLSYEQYF.

This chain uses TRBV3-1 with TRBJ1-1; 10 nucleotides align to TRBD1. Looked up from germline, CDR1 is LGHDT and CDR2 is YNNKEL (reference sequence). The CDR3 loop spans 18 amino acids. The V segment lost 3 bases and the J segment 0 bases; nucleotides outside the gene matches: 10. CDR3 amino acids: CASSQTGTGVVMNTEAFF. The CDR3 DNA follows: TGTGCCAGCAGCCAGACCGGGACAGGGGTCGTCATGAACACTGAAGCTTTCTTT. The whole variable domain, filled in from reference TRBV3-1 and TRBJ1-1, reads DTAVSQTPKYLVTQMGNDKSIKCEQNLGHDTMYWYKQDSKKFLKIMFSYNNKELIINETVPNRFSPKSPDKAHLNLHINSLELGDSAVYFCASSQTGTGVVMNTEAFFGQGTRLTVV.

In its sample, this clonotype was seen many times. CDR3 coding DNA: TGTGCCAGCACCCAGACAGGGAGCTCCTACAATGAGCAGTTCTTC. It codes for CASTQTGSSYNEQFF. This chain uses TRBV7-2 with TRBJ2-1; 7 positions agree with TRBD1. V lost 7 bases, J lost 0 bases, and 6 bases stayed unmatched. This CDR3 region has 15 residues. The germline V gene has CDR1 SGHTA and CDR2 FQGNSA.

The chain combines TRBV11-2 with TRBJ2-7; the match to TRBD2 covers 9 bases. This CDR3 comprises 18 residues. V shed 5 bases, J shed 2 bases, and the junction held 16 bases outside the gene matches. The germline CDR1 and CDR2 sequences are SGHAT and FQNNGV. In DNA, the CDR3 is TGTGCCAGCAGCCTGGAGATAGCGGGAGCGCCTCCTACCTACGAGCAGTACTTC. It yields the protein CASSLEIAGAPPTYEQYF.

This sequence joins TRBV11-2 and TRBJ2-6, with D unclear. V was clipped by 9 bases and J by 0 bases, with 6 bases between them. There are 13 residues in the CDR3. Germline V CDR1 and CDR2: SGHAT, FQNNGV. The CDR3 region is CASDRSGANVLTF. In DNA form, the CDR3 reads TGTGCCAGTGACCGCTCTGGGGCCAACGTCCTGACTTTC.

The chain combines TRBV3-1 with TRBJ1-6; 7 bases map to TRBD1. Germline lookup yields CDR1 LGHDT and CDR2 YNNKEL (reference sequence). The length of the CDR3 is 16 residues. J lost 5 bases, V lost 1 base, and 5 bases had no gene match. The CDR3: CASSQGSGGNNSPLHF. CDR3 sequence (DNA): TGTGCCAGCAGCCAAGGGTCAGGGGGTAATAATTCACCCCTCCACTTT.

The J gene is TRBJ2-7, the V gene TRBV6-1; 8 bases are shared with TRBD2. Germline V gene data show CDR1 as MNHNS and CDR2 as SASEGT. There are 13 residues in the CDR3. V dropped 7 bases and J dropped 3; count of bases not matched to a gene: 5. CDR3 in DNA: TGTGCCAGCACCGTCGGGGGGGGCTACGAGCAGTACTTC. Its translation: CASTVGGGYEQYF.

Comment on this clonotype: This sequence may be a read error, since a much larger clone differs from it by one base. The chain uses TRBV7-2 and TRBJ1-1; 7 bases fit TRBD1. The length of the CDR3 is 14 residues. The V gene's germline CDR1 is SGHTA and CDR2 FQGNSA. The CDR3, as DNA: TGTGCCGGCAGCTTGGGGACAGCCTCCAGTGAAGCTTTCTTT. Protein: CAGSLGTASSEAFF.

J is TRBJ2-1 and V is TRBV6-1; 10 nucleotides agree with TRBD2. The CDR3 has 16 amino acids. Germline CDR1 MNHNS, CDR2 SASEGT. V dropped 5 bases and J dropped 8; count of bases not matched to a gene: 12. This CDR3 reads CASSYDPSGSAYEQFF. The DNA for the CDR3 is TGTGCCAGCAGTTACGACCCTAGCGGGAGTGCTTATGAGCAGTTCTTC.

This clonotype was seen more than once but under ten times. V gene TRBV7-3 combines with J gene TRBJ2-1; 10 bases agree with TRBD2. Germline-derived CDR1 and CDR2 are SGHTA and FQGTGA. This CDR3 region has 15 residues. V lost 4 bases to trimming and J lost 8 bases; unmatched junction nucleotides: 8. The CDR3 reads CASSSSLAGNHEQFF. The CDR3 DNA sequence: TGTGCCAGCAGCTCCTCACTAGCGGGAAACCATGAGCAGTTCTTC.

The rearrangement joins TRBV9 to TRBJ2-1, with D possibly matching TRBD2 (5 bases). Looked up from germline, CDR1 is SGDLS and CDR2 is YYNGEE. The CDR3 covers 16 residues. The ends were cut back, 0 bases at V and 0 bases at J, with 10 bases in the middle. CDR3 nucleotides: TGTGCCAGCAGCGTAGCGGGGTCCCACTCCTACAATGAGCAGTTCTTC. This codes for CASSVAGSHSYNEQFF.

About this clonotype itself: Since a much larger clone is just one base distant, this may be a read error. This chain's CDR3 is CASRLSGVGQEAQYF. For the CDR3, the DNA is TGTGCCAGCAGACTTAGCGGAGTGGGCCAAGAGGCCCAGTACTTC. The V gene is TRBV6-1, the J gene TRBJ2-5, with D possibly matching TRBD2 (6 bases). Germline V CDR1 and CDR2: MNHNS, SASEGT. CDR3 size: 15 residues.

The chain links TRBV29-1 to TRBJ1-2; weak D call: TRBD1 (5 bases). The V end was cut by 0 bases, the J end by 3 bases, with 14 bases between. Germline values: CDR1 SQVTM, CDR2 ANQGSEA. CDR3 length: 15 amino acids. Written as DNA, the CDR3 is TGCAGCGTTGAAGATGCTGTCAGGGTGGACTATGGCTACACCTTC. Translation gives CSVEDAVRVDYGYTF.

This clonotype was recorded many times. The chain couples TRBV18 to TRBJ1-1, with a possible D match to TRBD1 (5 bases). This CDR3 is built from 16 residues. The V gene lost 4 bases and the J gene lost 3 bases, with 18 bases spanning the gap. Germline-derived CDR1 and CDR2 are KGHSH and LQKENI. The CDR3 sequence: CASSQNAGTIDTEAFF. In nucleotides, the CDR3 is TGTGCCAGCTCACAAAACGCCGGGACGATCGACACTGAAGCTTTCTTT.

The V gene is TRBV7-9, the J gene TRBJ2-2, with TRBD2 identical over 12 bases. V was pared by 5 bases and J by 0 bases, with 4 bases of the junction left unmatched. This CDR3 contains 17 residues. The germline gives CDR1 SEHNR, CDR2 FQNEAQ (reference sequence). The CDR3 loop is CASSARLAGANTGELFF. DNA for the CDR3: TGTGCCAGCAGCGCAAGACTAGCGGGGGCGAACACCGGGGAGCTGTTTTTT.

There are many counts of this clonotype. V is TRBV28 and J is TRBJ2-7; D may be TRBD2 (6 bases). V was trimmed by 5 bases and J by 7 bases, leaving 18 bases between them. CDR3 length equals 14 residues. The germline gives CDR1 MDHEN, CDR2 SYDVKM. In nucleotides, the CDR3 is TGTGCCAGCAGTACCACAGTGGGAGGAAGAGAGCAGTACTTC. As protein: CASSTTVGGREQYF.

In its sample, this clonotype was seen a few times. The chain employs TRBV28 and TRBJ2-7; D unclear. The CDR3 runs 11 residues. Germline CDR1 and CDR2: MDHEN and SYDVKM. Trimming took off 4 bases at V and 9 bases at J, with 10 bases between the two ends. In DNA, the CDR3 is TGTGCCAGCAGTTCCTACCTCGGGCAGTACTTC. Residues: CASSSYLGQYF.

This clonotype came up a few times. The rearrangement links TRBV28 to TRBJ1-3; the D is unclear. With 6 bases removed from V and 0 bases from J, the gap between germline ends came to 6 bases. CDR1 is MDHEN, CDR2 SYDVKM, per germline. The CDR3 consists of 13 residues. The CDR3 reads CASRSFSGNTIYF. In DNA form, the CDR3 reads TGTGCCAGCAGGTCGTTCTCTGGAAACACCATATATTTT.

V and J are TRBV27 and TRBJ2-7; unclear D gene. Germline CDR1 is MNHEY and CDR2 is SMNVEV (reference sequence). The CDR3 sequence is 12 residues long. Trimming took off 11 bases at V and 3 bases at J, with 14 bases between the two ends. The DNA for the CDR3 is TGTGCCGCGGCCGAGAATATCTACGAGCAGTACTTC. Translating it yields CAAAENIYEQYF.

This clonotype has ten or more counts. The chain uses TRBV11-1 and TRBJ1-2; 7 bases line up with TRBD1. The CDR3 has 14 residues. The germline V gene has CDR1 SGHAT and CDR2 FQDESV (reference sequence). Trimming removed 5 bases from V and 4 bases from J; junction bases left unmatched: 7. The CDR3: CASSPGTAGYGYTF. In DNA form, the CDR3 reads TGTGCCAGCAGCCCCGGGACAGCCGGCTATGGCTACACCTTC. Full variable domain (remainder filled in from reference TRBV11-1 and TRBJ1-2): EAEVAQSPRYKITEKSQAVAFWCDPISGHATLYWYRQILGQGPELLVQFQDESVVDDSQLPKDRFSAERLKGVDSTLKIQPAELGDSAMYLCASSPGTAGYGYTFGSGTRLTVV.

In this sample, this clonotype turned up many times. The rearrangement joins TRBV7-2 to TRBJ2-7; TRBD2 matches 10 bases. The J segment lost 2 bases and the V segment lost 5 bases, leaving 6 bases of the junction unmatched. This CDR3 is 15 amino acids long. Germline assignment: CDR1 SGHTA and CDR2 FQGNSA. The CDR3 region is CASSGTSGAAYEQYF. The DNA of the CDR3 is TGTGCCAGCAGCGGAACTAGCGGGGCGGCCTACGAGCAGTACTTC.

This clonotype occurred a few times. The J gene is TRBJ1-1, the V gene TRBV6-2 or TRBV6-3; D unclear. This CDR3 contains 14 residues. Trimming cost V 0 bases and J 8 bases, with 13 bases left between them. The germline V gene encodes CDR1 MNHEY and CDR2 SVGEGT. CDR3 in amino acids: CASSYSKPTVEAFF. For the CDR3, the DNA is TGTGCCAGCAGTTACTCGAAACCAACAGTAGAAGCTTTCTTT.

The J gene is TRBJ2-7, the V gene TRBV4-1; 9 nucleotides line up with TRBD1. The CDR3 covers 15 residues. Germline CDR1 is MGHRA and CDR2 is YSYEKL. V shed 2 bases and J 5 bases; nucleotides not matched to a gene: 7. Here the CDR3 DNA reads TGCGCCAGCAGCCAACCGGGACAGGGCCGGAACGAGCAGTACTTC. It encodes CASSQPGQGRNEQYF.